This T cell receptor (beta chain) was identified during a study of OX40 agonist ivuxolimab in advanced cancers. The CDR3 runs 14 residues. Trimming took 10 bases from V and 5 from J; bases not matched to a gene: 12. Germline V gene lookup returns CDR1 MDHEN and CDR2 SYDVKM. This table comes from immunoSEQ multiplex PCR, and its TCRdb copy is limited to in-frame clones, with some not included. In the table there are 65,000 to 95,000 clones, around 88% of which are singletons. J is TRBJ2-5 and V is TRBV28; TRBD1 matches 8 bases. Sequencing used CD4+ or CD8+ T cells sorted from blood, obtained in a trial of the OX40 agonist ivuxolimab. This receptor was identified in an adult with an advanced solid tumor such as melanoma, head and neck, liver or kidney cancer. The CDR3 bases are TGTGCCACCGAAGTCCCAGGGGGCAGGGAGACCCAGTACTTC. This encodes CATEVPGGRETQYF. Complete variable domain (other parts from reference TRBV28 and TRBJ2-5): DVKVTQSSRYLVKRTGEKVFLECVQDMDHENMFWYRQDPGLGLRLIYFSYDVKMKEKGDIPEGYSVSREKKERFSLILESASTNQTSMYLCATEVPGGRETQYFGPGTRLLVL.